This T cell receptor (beta chain) is from a study of blood T cells in healthy people across ages. Whole-study findings and limits: The study could not conclusively compare naive and antigen-experienced cells, given its unsorted PBMCs. The study regarded diversity estimates from one million T cells as underestimates.

This clonotype has just a few counts. Its antigen is as yet unknown. V gave up 8 bases and J gave up 4 bases, with 14 bases separating them. Germline CDR1 is MDHEN and CDR2 is SYDVKM. This CDR3 is 13 amino acids long. A J-beta primer mix and a sample-barcoded 5' primer were used in a second PCR of about 6 to 12 cycles. TCRdb reanalysed the 5' RACE reads using MiXCR and keeps one entry per CDR3 protein. In the table there are nearly 800,000 distinct CDR3 sequences, approximately 60% of which are singletons. The sequence was collected from a middle-aged man in good health. The chain joins TRBV28 to TRBJ2-5; the D gene is possibly TRBD2 (5 bases). The specimen was blood. Written as DNA, the CDR3 is TGTGCCAGCTCAACATCCGGGGTAGAGACCCAGTACTTC. This encodes CASSTSGVETQYF.